This passage covers 7 T cell receptor beta chains from one sample sequenced in a study of T cells after somatic rescue of genetic block. Sequencing used immunoSEQ multiplex PCR; TCRdb keeps in-frame clones, though not all of them. Of about 63,000 clones in the sample, 92% were seen once. The sequencing sample was made of peripheral blood mononuclear cells (PBMCs). The receptors were gathered from a man in his forties or fifties.

V usage is TRBV14 and J usage is TRBJ1-1; possibly TRBD1 for D (5 bases). The CDR3 runs to 17 residues. Trimming shortened V by 0 bases and J by 1 base, and 15 bases separated the two germline ends. Germline values: CDR1 SGHDN, CDR2 FVKESK. Here the CDR3 reads CASSQDRKGRRNTEAFF. The CDR3 DNA follows: TGTGCCAGCAGCCAAGACCGGAAGGGACGGAGGAACACTGAAGCTTTCTTT.

The rearrangement uses TRBV4-1 and TRBJ1-3; the D is unclear. CDR3 length equals 15 residues. Trimming left V 0 bases short and J 4 bases short, with 10 bases between. Germline V gene data show CDR1 as MGHRA and CDR2 as YSYEKL. The CDR3 protein is CASSQDSLAGNTIYF. As DNA, the CDR3 is TGCGCCAGCAGCCAAGATTCGTTAGCGGGAAACACCATATATTTT.

The rearrangement joins TRBV6-1 to TRBJ1-6; D is unresolved. The germline V gene has CDR1 MNHNS and CDR2 SASEGT. The CDR3 runs to 15 residues. V lost 1 base to trimming and J lost 12 bases, with 16 bases between them. CDR3 amino acids: CASSEVRRDSVPLHF. CDR3 DNA sequence: TGTGCCAGCAGTGAAGTCCGTAGGGATTCGGTACCCCTCCACTTT.

There are a few counts of this clone. The chain employs TRBV13 and TRBJ2-2; TRBD2 might be the D (6 bases). V was clipped by 5 bases and J by 2 bases, with 21 bases between them. CDR3 length: 18 amino acids. Germline CDR1 and CDR2: PRHDT and FYEKMQ (reference sequence). CDR3: CASSPRGWGEFNTGELFF. The CDR3 DNA reads as TGTGCCAGCAGCCCCCGGGGGTGGGGCGAATTCAACACCGGGGAGCTGTTTTTT.

J is TRBJ1-4 and V is TRBV4-1; D is possibly TRBD1 (6 bases). The V end lost 2 bases, the J end lost 6 bases, and 13 bases lay between the germline ends. The CDR3 consists of 15 residues. Germline-derived CDR1 and CDR2 are MGHRA and YSYEKL. The CDR3 loop is CASSQFGQFHEKLFF. CDR3 nucleotides: TGCGCCAGCAGCCAATTTGGACAGTTTCATGAAAAACTGTTTTTT.

This chain joins TRBV19 and TRBJ2-1; D may be TRBD2 (6 bases). The V and J ends lost 1 base and 0 bases respectively, with 10 bases between them. The CDR3 has 16 residues. Germline CDR1 LNHDA, CDR2 SQIVND (reference sequence). CDR3 nucleotides: TGTGCCAGTAGTATAGGAGCGGGTCGCTCCTACAATGAGCAGTTCTTC. Translating gives CASSIGAGRSYNEQFF.

CDR3 nucleotides: TGTGCCAGCAGCTTAGGGGGACGAAGCTCCTACGAGCAGTACTTC. Its protein product is CASSLGGRSSYEQYF. The rearrangement joins TRBV11-2 to TRBJ2-7; D tentatively reads TRBD1 or TRBD2 (5 bases each). The germline V and J ends were trimmed by 1 base and 0 bases, with 10 bases remaining between them. From germline, CDR1 is SGHAT and CDR2 FQNNGV. This CDR3 region has 15 residues. The whole variable domain, remainder taken from reference TRBV11-2 and TRBJ2-7, is EAGVAQSPRYKIIEKRQSVAFWCNPISGHATLYWYQQILGQGPKLLIQFQNNGVVDDSQLPKDRFSAERLKGVDSTLKIQPAKLEDSAVYLCASSLGGRSSYEQYFGPGTRLTVT.